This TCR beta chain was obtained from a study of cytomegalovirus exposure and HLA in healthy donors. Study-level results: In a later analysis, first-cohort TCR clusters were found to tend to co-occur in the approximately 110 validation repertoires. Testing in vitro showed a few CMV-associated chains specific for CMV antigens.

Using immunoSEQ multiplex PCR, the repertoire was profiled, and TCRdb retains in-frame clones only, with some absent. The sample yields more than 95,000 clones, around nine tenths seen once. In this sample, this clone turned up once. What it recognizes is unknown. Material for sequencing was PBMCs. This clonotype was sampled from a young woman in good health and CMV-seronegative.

The DNA for the CDR3 is TGTGCCTGGAGCTACGGCGGGGGACCCTACGAGCAGTACTTC. Its translation is CAWSYGGGPYEQYF. The rearrangement uses TRBV30 and TRBJ2-7, with 7 bases that match TRBD2. The CDR3 length is 14 residues. CDR1 is GTSNPN and CDR2 is SVGIG in the germline V gene (reference sequence). Trimming removed 3 bases from V and 2 bases from J; junction bases left unmatched: 7.